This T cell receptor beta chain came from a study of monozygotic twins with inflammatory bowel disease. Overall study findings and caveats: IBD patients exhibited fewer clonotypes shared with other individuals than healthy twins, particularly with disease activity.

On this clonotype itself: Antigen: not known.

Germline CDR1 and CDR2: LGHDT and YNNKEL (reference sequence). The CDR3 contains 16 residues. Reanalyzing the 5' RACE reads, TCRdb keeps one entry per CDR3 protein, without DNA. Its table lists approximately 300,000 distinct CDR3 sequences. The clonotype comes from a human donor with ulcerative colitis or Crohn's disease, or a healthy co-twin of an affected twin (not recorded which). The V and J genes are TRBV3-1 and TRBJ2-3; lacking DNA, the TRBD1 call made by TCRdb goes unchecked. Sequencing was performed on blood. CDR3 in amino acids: CASSQVGGGKFIPQYF.